These T cell receptor beta chains were read from a single sample in a study of OX40 agonist ivuxolimab in advanced cancers. Using immunoSEQ multiplex PCR, the repertoire was profiled, and TCRdb retains in-frame clones only, with some absent. The sample contains some 20,000 clones, approximately 84% of which appear only once. Material: CD4+ or CD8+ T cells sorted from blood, obtained in a trial of the OX40 agonist ivuxolimab. The receptors here all came from an adult with an advanced solid tumor such as melanoma, head and neck, liver or kidney cancer. The CDR3 runs from the conserved cysteine through the conserved F or W. The D gene is left open where the match is weak. Not all rows give a size; the values are once, few, many and, for expanded clones, a class.

j_gene: TRBJ1-4
d_gene: TRBD1
v_gene: TRBV7-9
abundance: .
CDR3nt: TGTGCCACCGACAGGGCTGGTGAAAAACTGTTTTTT
CDR3aa: CATDRAGEKLFF

j_gene: TRBJ1-2
d_gene: .
v_gene: TRBV20-1
abundance: .
CDR3nt: TGCAGTGCCCCCCTGGGAGGTGGCTACACCTTC
CDR3aa: CSAPLGGGYTF

j_gene: TRBJ1-1
d_gene: .
v_gene: TRBV15
abundance: .
CDR3nt: TGTGCCACCAGCAGAAAGGGGGGGACTGAAGCTTTCTTT
CDR3aa: CATSRKGGTEAFF

j_gene: TRBJ1-2
d_gene: TRBD1
v_gene: TRBV10-3
abundance: .
CDR3nt: TGTGCCATCAGTGGGGTTCCGGGACAGGACGTCTATGGCTACACCTTC
CDR3aa: CAISGVPGQDVYGYTF

j_gene: TRBJ2-3
d_gene: TRBD2
v_gene: TRBV9
abundance: .
CDR3nt: TGTGCCAGCGGGAGCGGGGGCACAGATACGCAGTATTTT
CDR3aa: CASGSGGTDTQYF

j_gene: TRBJ2-7
d_gene: TRBD1
v_gene: TRBV11-2
abundance: .
CDR3nt: TGTGCCAGCAGCTTAGTCGGGACAGCTACCTACGAGCAGTACTTC
CDR3aa: CASSLVGTATYEQYF

j_gene: TRBJ2-7
d_gene: .
v_gene: TRBV30
abundance: .
CDR3nt: TGTGCCTGGAGCTACAGTCGGTCCCACGAGCAGTACTTC
CDR3aa: CAWSYSRSHEQYF

j_gene: TRBJ1-1
d_gene: .
v_gene: TRBV5-5
abundance: .
CDR3nt: TGTGCCAGCAGCCCGGTTTTCGGGGACACTGAAGCTTTCTTT
CDR3aa: CASSPVFGDTEAFF

j_gene: TRBJ2-2
d_gene: .
v_gene: TRBV29-1
abundance: .
CDR3nt: TGCAGCGTTGAAGATCCAGGGAGAGTGGCCGGGGAGCTGTTTTTT
CDR3aa: CSVEDPGRVAGELFF

j_gene: TRBJ1-2
d_gene: TRBD1
v_gene: TRBV28
abundance: .
CDR3nt: TGTGCCAGCAGCAGGGGACAGGAGAACTATGGCTACACCTTC
CDR3aa: CASSRGQENYGYTF

j_gene: TRBJ2-7
d_gene: TRBD1
v_gene: TRBV5-4
abundance: .
CDR3nt: TGTGCCAGCAGCTCCAGACAGGGTGGGGGCTCCGAGCAGTACTTC
CDR3aa: CASSSRQGGGSEQYF

j_gene: TRBJ2-7
d_gene: .
v_gene: TRBV9
abundance: few
CDR3nt: TGTGCCAGCAGCACAGGGTCCTACGAGCAGTACTTC
CDR3aa: CASSTGSYEQYF

j_gene: TRBJ1-2
d_gene: .
v_gene: TRBV7-2
abundance: .
CDR3nt: TGTGCCAGCAGCTTAGTTCAGGGTAGTACTGGCTACACCTTC
CDR3aa: CASSLVQGSTGYTF

j_gene: TRBJ2-3
d_gene: .
v_gene: TRBV7-3
abundance: once
CDR3nt: TGTGCCAGCACCCCTGGCGGGGATGATACGCAGTATTTT
CDR3aa: CASTPGGDDTQYF

j_gene: TRBJ2-7
d_gene: TRBD2
v_gene: TRBV9
abundance: .
CDR3nt: TGTGCCAGCAGCGATGCGGGGGAAACTCCCCTCTACGAGCAGTACTTC
CDR3aa: CASSDAGETPLYEQYF

j_gene: TRBJ1-4
d_gene: .
v_gene: TRBV19
abundance: .
CDR3nt: TGTGCCAGTAGTGCATTAGGGATTAATGAAAAACTGTTTTTT
CDR3aa: CASSALGINEKLFF

j_gene: TRBJ1-1
d_gene: .
v_gene: TRBV23-1
abundance: .
CDR3nt: TGCGCCAGCAGTCTGGGGGGCTGGTGCGCTGAAGCTTTCTTT
CDR3aa: CASSLGGWCAEAFF

j_gene: TRBJ1-1
d_gene: TRBD1
v_gene: TRBV10-2
abundance: .
CDR3nt: TGCGCCAGCAGACAGGGGGCCGCTGAAGCTTTCTTT
CDR3aa: CASRQGAAEAFF

j_gene: TRBJ1-2
d_gene: .
v_gene: TRBV4-1
abundance: .
CDR3nt: TGCGCCAGCAGCCAAGGGAGTGAGGGGACACCCTCCCCTAACTATGGCTACACCTTC
CDR3aa: CASSQGSEGTPSPNYGYTF

j_gene: TRBJ2-2
d_gene: TRBD2
v_gene: TRBV6-4
abundance: .
CDR3nt: TGTGCCAGCAGTCCCAGCGGGGGTTCCACCGGGGAGCTGTTTTTT
CDR3aa: CASSPSGGSTGELFF

j_gene: TRBJ1-1
d_gene: TRBD1
v_gene: TRBV7-6
abundance: .
CDR3nt: TGTGCCAGCAGCTTAAGAACAGGACAGGGGGCGAGAACTGAAGCTTTCTTT
CDR3aa: CASSLRTGQGARTEAFF

j_gene: TRBJ2-1
d_gene: .
v_gene: TRBV7-2
abundance: .
CDR3nt: TGTGCCAGCAGCTCTCCGCCCTACAATGAGCAGTTCTTC
CDR3aa: CASSSPPYNEQFF

j_gene: TRBJ2-3
d_gene: .
v_gene: TRBV27
abundance: .
CDR3nt: TGTGCCAGCAGTTTCGTACGGGATACGCAGTATTTT
CDR3aa: CASSFVRDTQYF

j_gene: TRBJ2-2
d_gene: TRBD2
v_gene: TRBV11-2
abundance: .
CDR3nt: TGTGCCAGCACCCGGGGGGGGGACACCGGGGAGCTGTTTTTT
CDR3aa: CASTRGGDTGELFF

j_gene: TRBJ2-5
d_gene: .
v_gene: TRBV4-3
abundance: .
CDR3nt: TGCGCCAGCAGCTTCCTGTCCGGGAAAGAGACCCAGTACTTC
CDR3aa: CASSFLSGKETQYF

j_gene: TRBJ2-7
d_gene: TRBD2
v_gene: TRBV4-2
abundance: once
CDR3nt: TGTGCCAGCAGCCAAGATCTCCTAGCGGGGGGAACCTACGAGCAGTACTTC
CDR3aa: CASSQDLLAGGTYEQYF

j_gene: TRBJ1-1
d_gene: .
v_gene: TRBV2
abundance: .
CDR3nt: TGTGCCAGCAGCCGGTACAATACTGAAGCTTTCTTT
CDR3aa: CASSRYNTEAFF

j_gene: TRBJ1-1
d_gene: .
v_gene: TRBV7-6
abundance: .
CDR3nt: TGTGCCAGCAGCTTAGATAGGGCGGGGGCAGGGAACACTGAAGCTTTCTTT
CDR3aa: CASSLDRAGAGNTEAFF

j_gene: TRBJ1-5
d_gene: .
v_gene: TRBV5-5
abundance: many
CDR3nt: TGTGCCAGCAGACCAGGGGTTGGCAATCAGCCCCAGCATTTT
CDR3aa: CASRPGVGNQPQHF

j_gene: TRBJ2-7
d_gene: .
v_gene: TRBV7-9
abundance: .
CDR3nt: TGTGCCAGCAGAGAAACAGAGAATATCTACGAGCAGTACTTC
CDR3aa: CASRETENIYEQYF

j_gene: TRBJ2-7
d_gene: .
v_gene: TRBV10-1
abundance: .
CDR3nt: TGCGCCAGCAGTGAGGCCGTCAGGAAACGTGCGAAACGTGCACTCTACGAGCAGTACTTC
CDR3aa: CASSEAVRKRAKRALYEQYF

j_gene: TRBJ1-6
d_gene: .
v_gene: TRBV7-3
abundance: .
CDR3nt: TGTGCCAGCAGCTTGCAGGGGAATAATTCACCCCTCCACTTT
CDR3aa: CASSLQGNNSPLHF

j_gene: TRBJ1-6
d_gene: .
v_gene: TRBV7-2
abundance: .
CDR3nt: TGTGCCAGCAGCCCCCGGGTTGTAACAGGGACGAATTCACCCCTCCACTTT
CDR3aa: CASSPRVVTGTNSPLHF

j_gene: TRBJ2-7
d_gene: TRBD1
v_gene: TRBV6-6
abundance: .
CDR3nt: TGTGCCAGCAGTGAGGAGAGGGGGCTGGTGGGGGAGCAGTACTTC
CDR3aa: CASSEERGLVGEQYF

j_gene: TRBJ1-1
d_gene: .
v_gene: TRBV7-3
abundance: medium-sized
CDR3nt: TGTGCCAGCAGCGCTTATATAGCTTTCTTT
CDR3aa: CASSAYIAFF

j_gene: TRBJ1-4
d_gene: TRBD1
v_gene: TRBV6-5
abundance: .
CDR3nt: TGTGCCAGCAGCCTCCGGGACAGTCTTAATGAAAAACTGTTTTTT
CDR3aa: CASSLRDSLNEKLFF

j_gene: TRBJ2-7
d_gene: TRBD2
v_gene: TRBV4-3
abundance: once
CDR3nt: TGCGCCAGCAGCCCCGCGGGGGTGAGCTACGAGCAGTACTTC
CDR3aa: CASSPAGVSYEQYF

j_gene: TRBJ2-1
d_gene: .
v_gene: TRBV6-5
abundance: .
CDR3nt: TGTGCCAGCAGTTCATATGGACAGTACACCAGGCATGAGCAGTTCTTC
CDR3aa: CASSSYGQYTRHEQFF

j_gene: TRBJ1-5
d_gene: TRBD1
v_gene: TRBV15
abundance: once
CDR3nt: TGTGCCACCAGCGCCCGGACAGGGGGCAATCAGCCCCAGCATTTT
CDR3aa: CATSARTGGNQPQHF

j_gene: TRBJ2-2
d_gene: TRBD1
v_gene: TRBV29-1
abundance: .
CDR3nt: TGCAGCGTGCACAGGGGGACCGGGGAGCTGTTTTTT
CDR3aa: CSVHRGTGELFF

j_gene: TRBJ1-1
d_gene: .
v_gene: TRBV9
abundance: once
CDR3nt: TGTGCCAGCAGCCCCACGGGGGGGTCCACTGAAGCTTTCTTT
CDR3aa: CASSPTGGSTEAFF

j_gene: TRBJ2-2
d_gene: .
v_gene: TRBV7-3
abundance: once
CDR3nt: TGTGCCAGCAGCTTCACCCGTCAGACAAAGAACACCGGGGAGCTGTTTTTT
CDR3aa: CASSFTRQTKNTGELFF

j_gene: TRBJ1-1
d_gene: TRBD1
v_gene: TRBV9
abundance: .
CDR3nt: TGTGCCAGCAGCGCGGGACAGGGGGACACTGAAGCTTTCTTT
CDR3aa: CASSAGQGDTEAFF

j_gene: TRBJ2-1
d_gene: .
v_gene: TRBV5-4
abundance: .
CDR3nt: TGTGCCAGCAGCTTCCACAATGAGCAGTTCTTC
CDR3aa: CASSFHNEQFF

j_gene: TRBJ1-1
d_gene: .
v_gene: TRBV18
abundance: .
CDR3nt: TGTGCCAGCTCAATAATGAACACTGAAGCTTTCTTT
CDR3aa: CASSIMNTEAFF

j_gene: TRBJ2-1
d_gene: .
v_gene: TRBV11-2
abundance: .
CDR3nt: TGTGCCAGCAGCGAAACGGTCAACAATGAGCAGTTCTTC
CDR3aa: CASSETVNNEQFF